These 27 T cell receptor beta chains came from one sample sequenced in a study of blood T cells in healthy people across ages. Next came a second PCR, run for about 6 to 11 cycles, which used a sample-barcoded 5' primer along with a J-beta primer mix. TCRdb passed the 5' RACE reads through MiXCR, listing each CDR3 protein once. Of 1.8 million or so distinct CDR3 sequences in the sample, approximately 39% were seen once. The sequenced material came from blood. The receptors shown here come from a human donor in good health.

Concerning this clonotype itself: Because the CDR3's place on the DNA is in doubt, the DNA is left out and the CDR3 is given as listed by TCRdb. The chain links TRBV28 to TRBJ1-2; no DNA check was done on the table's D call, TRBD1. Germline lookup yields CDR1 MDHEN and CDR2 SYDVKM. The CDR3 contains 15 residues when both ends are counted. CDR3 sequence reads: CASSFYEGAGYGCTF.

This clonotype was detected only once. The chain has TRBV7-2 and TRBJ1-2; D might be TRBD1 (5 bases). This CDR3 comprises 13 residues. Germline CDR1 reads SGHTA; CDR2 reads FQGNSA. With 3 bases removed from V and 8 bases from J, the gap between germline ends came to 13 bases. Here the CDR3 DNA reads TGTGCCAGCAGCTTGAATGAGGGGCGGGGCTACACCTTC. Amino acids: CASSLNEGRGYTF.

This clonotype was found a few times. The chain recombines TRBV7-2 with TRBJ1-2; weak D call: TRBD1 (6 bases). The CDR3 spans 15 residues. Germline V lookup: CDR1 SGHTA, CDR2 FQGNSA. The V gene lost 5 bases and the J gene lost 4 bases, with 17 bases spanning the gap. CDR3 sequence reads: CASSPWDIRGYGYTF. DNA for the CDR3: TGTGCCAGCAGCCCCTGGGACATTCGGGGCTATGGCTACACCTTC.

The chain joins TRBV5-1 to TRBJ2-5; a possible D gene is TRBD1 (5 bases). The J call is uncertain, as TRBJ2-7 better fits the DNA end. Germline values: CDR1 SGHRS, CDR2 YFSETQ. The CDR3 contains 13 residues. CDR3 amino acids: CASSPRWGHEQYF. DNA of the CDR3: TGCGCCAGCAGCCCCCGATGGGGCCACGAGCAGTACTTC.

This chain links TRBV20-1 with TRBJ2-1; 11 bases fit TRBD2. V dropped 0 bases and J dropped 5; count of bases not matched to a gene: 12. The CDR3 extends over 18 amino acids. CDR1 is DFQATT and CDR2 is SNEGSKA in the germline V gene (reference sequence). Written as DNA, the CDR3 is TGCAGTGCTAGAGAAGTGACTAGCGGGGTACGACAACACAATGAGCAGTTCTTC. It encodes CSAREVTSGVRQHNEQFF.

The table lists this clonotype with a few counts. This rearrangement joins TRBV20-1 to TRBJ2-3, with D possibly matching TRBD2 (6 bases). Trimming removed 3 bases at V and 4 bases at J, with 14 bases between. The V gene's germline CDR1 is DFQATT and CDR2 SNEGSKA (reference sequence). The CDR3 spans 14 residues. Here the CDR3 DNA reads TGCAGTGCTAGGAGGACTACCGGCGCAGATACGCAGTATTTT. It codes for CSARRTTGADTQYF.

This rearrangement joins TRBV11-2 to TRBJ2-7; D possibly matches TRBD1 or TRBD2 (5 bases each). Trimming took off 3 bases at V and 3 bases at J, with 18 bases between the two ends. Germline V gene data show CDR1 as SGHAT and CDR2 as FQNNGV. The CDR3 has 16 residues. CDR3 nucleotides: TGTGCCAGCAGCTTTCAATTTGGGGGAAGGGGCTACGAGCAGTACTTC. Amino acid sequence: CASSFQFGGRGYEQYF. The full variable domain, in which reference TRBV11-2 and TRBJ2-7 provide the parts outside the CDR3, is EAGVAQSPRYKIIEKRQSVAFWCNPISGHATLYWYQQILGQGPKLLIQFQNNGVVDDSQLPKDRFSAERLKGVDSTLKIQPAKLEDSAVYLCASSFQFGGRGYEQYFGPGTRLTVT.

The chain recombines TRBV7-9 with TRBJ2-7; 13 nucleotides agree with TRBD2. CDR3 length equals 15 residues. Trimming cost V 5 bases and J 6 bases; bases outside gene matches: 7. Germline CDR1 is SEHNR and CDR2 is FQNEAQ (reference sequence). Here the CDR3 DNA reads TGTGCCAGCAGCCACGGGACTAGCGGGGAGGTCGAGCAGTACTTC. This sequence encodes CASSHGTSGEVEQYF.

V and J are TRBV6-1 and TRBJ2-5; TRBD1 matches at 8 bases. Germline assignment: CDR1 MNHNS and CDR2 SASEGT. The CDR3 length is 14 residues. J was trimmed by 2 bases and V by 3 bases; bases with no gene match: 2. CDR3 in DNA: TGTGCCAGCAGTGATTGGACAGGGCAAGAGACCCAGTACTTC. This gives the protein CASSDWTGQETQYF.

This sequence joins TRBV11-3 and TRBJ2-2; 8 bases agree with TRBD2. From germline, CDR1 is SGHNT and CDR2 YENEEA. CDR3 size: 15 residues. V shed 2 bases, J shed 6 bases, and the junction held 5 bases outside the gene matches. This CDR3 reads CASSLPAGEAGELFF. CDR3 DNA: TGTGCCAGCAGCTTACCAGCGGGGGAGGCCGGGGAGCTGTTTTTT.

The J gene is TRBJ2-5, the V gene TRBV9, with TRBD1 identical over 7 bases. V lost 0 bases to trimming and J lost 3 bases; unmatched junction nucleotides: 5. Germline V CDR1 and CDR2: SGDLS, YYNGEE. This CDR3 has 15 amino acids. The CDR3 region is CASSVDGTEEETQYF. The CDR3 bases are TGTGCCAGCAGCGTAGACGGGACAGAAGAAGAGACCCAGTACTTC.

The table lists this clonotype with many counts. V usage is TRBV6-5 and J usage is TRBJ2-5, with 7 bases fitting TRBD1. V was clipped by 2 bases and J by 5 bases; unmatched bases: 5. The CDR3 runs to 14 residues. The germline V gene has CDR1 MNHEY and CDR2 SVGAGI. Written as DNA, the CDR3 is TGTGCCAGCAGTTACGGGACAGAAGTGGAGACCCAGTACTTC. Translated, it gives CASSYGTEVETQYF.

CDR3 sequence (DNA): TGCAGCGCCGGGACGGGGTCCTACAAGCAGTACTTC. It is translated as CSAGTGSYKQYF. The chain links TRBV29-1 to TRBJ2-5; D assignment may be TRBD1 or TRBD2 (5 bases each). Per the germline V gene, CDR1 is SQVTM and CDR2 is ANQGSEA. V lost 7 bases to trimming and J lost 11 bases, with 20 bases between them. There are 12 residues in the CDR3.

As regards this clonotype: A junction end diverges from the germline sequence, so it may reflect a read error. The J gene is TRBJ2-4, the V gene TRBV29-1, with 8 bases lining up with TRBD2. The closer fit of TRBJ2-7 to the DNA end suggests the J call may be wrong. CDR1 and CDR2 (germline): SQVTM, ANQGSEA. The CDR3 runs to 14 residues. This CDR3 reads CSVEGLAGSCEQYF. The DNA of the CDR3 is TGCAGCGTTGAAGGGCTAGCGGGCTCCTGCGAGCAGTACTTC.

Turning to this clonotype: One junction end does not reproduce the germline sequence, and a read error may be involved. The rearrangement joins TRBV12-3 or TRBV12-4 to TRBJ2-2; tentatively, D is TRBD2 (6 bases). The CDR3 length is 14 residues. Written as DNA, the CDR3 is TGTGCCAGCGGTTTAGCGGCAGGGACCGGGGAGCTGTTTTTT. It yields the protein CASGLAAGTGELFF.

The chain combines TRBV7-2 with TRBJ2-7, with D possibly matching TRBD1 (6 bases). Germline V gene lookup returns CDR1 SGHTA and CDR2 FQGNSA. The CDR3 is 14 amino acids. Trimming shortened V by 5 bases and J by 2 bases, and 13 bases separated the two germline ends. This chain's CDR3 is CASSATGTTYEQYF. For the CDR3, the DNA is TGTGCCAGCAGCGCCACAGGGACGACCTACGAGCAGTACTTC.

This clonotype was observed a few times. V is TRBV20-1 and J is TRBJ2-7, with D possibly being TRBD2 (5 bases). The V end was cut by 8 bases, the J end by 0 bases, with 11 bases between. CDR1 is DFQATT, CDR2 SNEGSKA, per germline (reference sequence). The CDR3 spans 12 residues. This CDR3 reads CSSAGNSYEQYF. DNA for the CDR3: TGCAGTTCTGCCGGGAACTCCTACGAGCAGTACTTC.

This chain connects TRBV7-9 to TRBJ1-4, with D uncertain. Trimming removed 4 bases from V and 3 bases from J, with 15 bases in between. Germline V gene sequence: CDR1 SEHNR, CDR2 FQNEAQ (reference sequence). The CDR3 totals 16 residues. DNA for the CDR3: TGTGCCAGCAGCTCCTCAACTAGGGTTCCTAATGAAAAACTGTTTTTT. Translated: CASSSSTRVPNEKLFF.

V and J are TRBV3-1 and TRBJ1-2, with D unresolved. V shed 5 bases and J shed 5 bases, with 15 bases lying between them. CDR3 length: 14 residues. The germline V gene has CDR1 LGHDT and CDR2 YNNKEL (reference sequence). The CDR3 loop reads CASSALPGIYGYTF. CDR3 DNA: TGTGCCAGCAGCGCACTCCCGGGGATATATGGCTACACCTTC.

This clonotype was observed a few times. The CDR3 DNA sequence: TGTGCCAGCAGCTTATATAGCGGGGGGGCCGAAGAGCAGTTCTTC. Translated, it gives CASSLYSGGAEEQFF. This chain links TRBV7-7 with TRBJ2-1, with 11 bases matching TRBD2. The CDR3 totals 15 residues. After removal of 2 bases from V and 10 bases from J, the junction contained 7 bases not matched to a gene. Germline loops: CDR1 SSHAT, CDR2 FNYEAQ (reference sequence).

This clonotype was seen many times. The rearrangement links TRBV7-3 to TRBJ2-3; no firm D call. V was pared by 1 base and J by 0 bases, with 8 bases between. CDR3 length equals 15 residues. CDR1 SGHTA and CDR2 FQGTGA come from the germline V gene. The CDR3 DNA follows: TGTGCCAGCAGCTTAAGTCATGCTAGCACAGATACGCAGTATTTT. Translating it yields CASSLSHASTDTQYF.

As concerns this clonotype: A much larger clone lies a single base off, so this may be a read error. The CDR3 DNA sequence: TGTGCCGGCAGTTCCCAGGGGGACTACGAGCAGTACTTC. It is translated as CAGSSQGDYEQYF. The rearrangement uses TRBV12-3 or TRBV12-4 and TRBJ2-7, with 7 nucleotides matching TRBD1. This CDR3 spans 13 amino acids.

The rearrangement joins TRBV15 to TRBJ2-7, with D maybe TRBD1 (5 bases). V was clipped by 0 bases and J by 2 bases, with 17 bases between them. The CDR3 has 17 amino acids. Germline assignment: CDR1 LNHNV and CDR2 YYDKDF (reference sequence). The CDR3 DNA is TGTGCCACCAGCAGAGATAGAAAAATCGGACACCCCTACGAGCAGTACTTC. Translation gives CATSRDRKIGHPYEQYF.

This chain uses TRBV28 with TRBJ1-6; D call uncertain. CDR3 size: 17 residues. Germline V gene data show CDR1 as MDHEN and CDR2 as SYDVKM. V dropped 6 bases and J dropped 3 bases, with 18 bases sitting between them. In DNA form, the CDR3 reads TGTGCCAGCAGGATCTCGGACGGAGAACACTATAATTCACCCCTCCACTTT. It yields the protein CASRISDGEHYNSPLHF.

V gene TRBV5-1 combines with J gene TRBJ1-1; D unclear. V was trimmed by 0 bases and J by 5 bases, leaving 11 bases between them. Per the germline V gene, CDR1 is SGHRS and CDR2 is YFSETQ. This CDR3 is built from 14 residues. The CDR3 DNA reads as TGCGCCAGCAGCTTGGATAGTATGGTGACTGAAGCTTTCTTT. Amino acids: CASSLDSMVTEAFF.

The V and J genes are TRBV29-1 and TRBJ2-5, with D possibly being TRBD2 (5 bases). Germline assignment: CDR1 SQVTM and CDR2 ANQGSEA. This CDR3 is 12 amino acids long. Trimming cost V 5 bases and J 3 bases, with 10 bases left between them. This CDR3 reads CSVQLAKETQYF. The CDR3 DNA is TGCAGCGTTCAGCTAGCCAAAGAGACCCAGTACTTC.

V and J are TRBV6-2 or TRBV6-3 and TRBJ1-2; 7 nucleotides align to TRBD1. Germline V gives CDR1 MNHEY, CDR2 SVGEGT. J lost 0 bases, V lost 4 bases, and 5 bases had no gene match. CDR3 length: 15 amino acids. CDR3 in amino acids: CASSSDREANYGYTF. For the CDR3, the DNA is TGTGCCAGCAGTTCTGACAGGGAAGCTAACTATGGCTACACCTTC.